These 18 T cell receptor beta chains were sequenced from one sample in a study of T cell responses to AZD1222 COVID-19 vaccine. Sequenced by immunoSEQ multiplex PCR; TCRdb stores in-frame clones only, minus some. This table holds about 170,000 clones, around nine tenths found once. The sequencing here drew on peripheral blood, taken 28 days after the second AZD1222 dose. The receptors were gathered from an adult who received the AZD1222 COVID-19 vaccine.

The chain combines TRBV12-3 or TRBV12-4 with TRBJ2-2; no definite D call. Deletions cut 3 bases from V and 7 bases from J, with 6 bases between. The CDR3 sequence is 12 residues long. The chain's CDR3 is CASSFPDGELFF. For the CDR3, the DNA is TGTGCCAGCAGTTTCCCTGACGGGGAGCTGTTTTTT.

The chain carries TRBV5-1 and TRBJ1-2; D remains ambiguous. This CDR3 has 14 residues. CDR1 and CDR2 from the germline V gene are SGHRS and YFSETQ. Trimming shortened V by 0 bases and J by 2 bases, and 8 bases separated the two germline ends. CDR3 sequence (DNA): TGCGCCAGCAGCTTGGTACAGCCAAACTATGGCTACACCTTC. Protein: CASSLVQPNYGYTF. Looking up the rest from reference TRBV5-1 and TRBJ1-2 gives the full variable domain: KAGVTQTPRYLIKTRGQQVTLSCSPISGHRSVSWYQQTPGQGLQFLFEYFSETQRNKGNFPGRFSGRQFSNSRSEMNVSTLELGDSALYLCASSLVQPNYGYTFGSGTRLTVV.

This chain links TRBV7-2 with TRBJ2-7; 10 bases agree with TRBD1. CDR1 and CDR2 from the germline V gene are SGHTA and FQGNSA. The V and J ends lost 5 bases and 3 bases, in that order; junction bases with no gene match: 1. The CDR3 is 13 amino acids. The CDR3 loop is CASSRDRGYEQYF. The CDR3 DNA is TGTGCCAGCAGCCGGGACAGGGGCTACGAGCAGTACTTC.

This chain connects TRBV3-1 (or the pseudogene TRBV3-2) to TRBJ1-1; no reliable D call. Looked up from germline, CDR1 is LGHDT and CDR2 is YNNKEL (reference sequence). V dropped 4 bases and J dropped 5 bases, with 11 bases sitting between them. The CDR3 has 13 residues. For the CDR3, the DNA is TGTGCCAGCAGCCGTGGGTTCGGTACTGAAGCTTTCTTT. Translated: CASSRGFGTEAFF.

This clone was recorded a few times. The V gene is TRBV7-2, the J gene TRBJ2-7; 7 nucleotides align to TRBD2. The CDR3 runs to 16 residues. The germline gives CDR1 SGHTA, CDR2 FQGNSA. J lost 6 bases, V lost 1 base, and 12 bases had no gene match. The CDR3 bases are TGTGCCAGCAGCTTAGTTCTTACTAGCGAGGTTGTCGAGCAGTACTTC. Its translation is CASSLVLTSEVVEQYF.

This chain uses TRBV6-2 or TRBV6-3 with TRBJ1-2, with TRBD1 matching 7 bases. Germline CDR1 and CDR2: MNHEY and SVGEGT. The CDR3 contains 13 residues. V lost 6 bases, J lost 8 bases, and 9 bases stayed unmatched. This CDR3 is CASSDHRGMGYTF. CDR3 in DNA: TGTGCCAGCAGCGACCACAGGGGTATGGGCTACACCTTC.

V gene TRBV7-9 combines with J gene TRBJ1-3; D not certain. Trimming stripped 1 base from V and 4 bases from J, with 11 bases between. Germline CDR1 is SEHNR and CDR2 is FQNEAQ (reference sequence). This CDR3 has 15 amino acids. CDR3 in amino acids: CASSLVVGYGNTIYF. CDR3 DNA: TGTGCCAGCAGCTTAGTTGTAGGGTACGGAAACACCATATATTTT.

The rearrangement uses TRBV5-1 and TRBJ2-1; D is perhaps TRBD2 (6 bases). With 0 bases removed from V and 0 bases from J, the gap between germline ends came to 10 bases. The CDR3 consists of 16 residues. The V gene's germline CDR1 is SGHRS and CDR2 YFSETQ. The CDR3 DNA follows: TGCGCCAGCAGCTTGGCCGGAGGGGACTCCTACAATGAGCAGTTCTTC. This encodes CASSLAGGDSYNEQFF.

The V gene is TRBV2, the J gene TRBJ1-5; possibly TRBD1 for D (5 bases). The CDR3 runs to 10 residues. Germline-derived CDR1 and CDR2 are SNHLY and FYNNEI. The CDR3 sequence: CASGTQPQHF. The DNA of the CDR3 is TGTGCGAGCGGGACTCAGCCCCAGCATTTT.

The chain couples TRBV6-2 or TRBV6-3 to TRBJ2-7, with 10 nucleotides matching TRBD2. The CDR3 is made up of 14 amino acids. Germline-derived CDR1 and CDR2 are MNHEY and SVGEGT. V trimming: 5 bases; J trimming: 5 bases; junction bases outside the gene matches: 6. The CDR3: CASSGTSESHEQYF. CDR3 in DNA: TGTGCCAGCAGTGGGACTAGCGAATCCCACGAGCAGTACTTC.

The V and J genes are TRBV5-4 and TRBJ1-1; possibly TRBD1 for D (6 bases). Germline values: CDR1 SGHNT, CDR2 YYREEE (reference sequence). The CDR3 contains 17 residues. The V end lost 0 bases, the J end lost 7 bases, and 22 bases lay between the germline ends. The CDR3 here is CASSLDSRRQGRGEAFF. CDR3 sequence (DNA): TGTGCCAGCAGCTTGGACTCTCGTCGGCAGGGGAGGGGTGAAGCTTTCTTT.

The genes are TRBV7-9 and TRBJ1-3; weak D call: TRBD1 (5 bases). V gave up 3 bases and J gave up 4 bases, with 19 bases separating them. Germline-derived CDR1 and CDR2 are SEHNR and FQNEAQ (reference sequence). The CDR3 totals 17 residues. The CDR3 nucleotides read TGTGCCAGCAGCTTGTACGGGACGCCTGTTGCCGGAAACACCATATATTTT. It is translated as CASSLYGTPVAGNTIYF.

The table lists this clone with a few counts. This chain uses TRBV5-8 with TRBJ1-5; no definite D call. The CDR3 sequence is 14 residues long. CDR1 SGHTS and CDR2 YDEGEE come from the germline V gene. Deletions cut 0 bases from V and 2 bases from J, with 6 bases between. In nucleotides, the CDR3 is TGTGCCAGCAGCTTGGCCCGGGGCAATCAGCCCCAGCATTTT. The encoded protein is CASSLARGNQPQHF.

This clone was counted a few times. The gene calls are TRBV5-4 and TRBJ1-4; the D gene is possibly TRBD1 (5 bases). The CDR3 has 13 residues. CDR1 and CDR2 from the germline V gene are SGHNT and YYREEE (reference sequence). V was clipped by 3 bases and J by 7 bases, with 10 bases between them. CDR3 region: CASSSRVGEKLFF. As DNA, the CDR3 is TGTGCCAGCAGCTCCAGGGTTGGTGAAAAACTGTTTTTT.

The chain links TRBV7-8 to TRBJ1-5, with D perhaps matching TRBD1 (6 bases). This CDR3 is 14 amino acids long. Trimming left V 5 bases short and J 6 bases short, with 14 bases between. Germline CDR1 and CDR2: SGHVS and FQNEAQ. CDR3 DNA: TGTGCCAGCAGCCCTATCGGGGGGCGTCAGCCCCAGCATTTT. This translates into CASSPIGGRQPQHF.

Only one count was recorded for this clone. The chain joins TRBV11-1 to TRBJ2-1, with 8 nucleotides matching TRBD2. The CDR3 totals 16 residues. Germline lookup yields CDR1 SGHAT and CDR2 FQDESV (reference sequence). With 5 bases clipped from V and 9 bases from J, the junction kept 15 bases outside the gene matches. The CDR3 loop is CASSGSGGAVSTEQFF. CDR3 nucleotide sequence: TGTGCCAGCAGCGGCTCCGGGGGGGCCGTCTCCACTGAGCAGTTCTTC.

The chain combines TRBV19 with TRBJ1-1, with D possibly matching TRBD1 (5 bases). Trimming took off 5 bases at V and 7 bases at J, with 17 bases between the two ends. CDR1 and CDR2 (germline): LNHDA, SQIVND (reference sequence). The CDR3 extends over 14 amino acids. The CDR3 reads CASSFLTGGGEAFF. DNA for the CDR3: TGTGCCAGTAGTTTCCTGACGGGGGGAGGTGAAGCTTTCTTT.

The rearrangement links TRBV18 to TRBJ1-1; tentatively, D is TRBD1 (5 bases). Trimming left V 6 bases short and J 9 bases short, with 14 bases between. This CDR3 has 12 residues. From germline, CDR1 is KGHSH and CDR2 LQKENI. CDR3 amino acids: CASSKETDKAFF. The CDR3 coding sequence is TGTGCCAGCTCTAAGGAGACGGACAAAGCTTTCTTT. Full variable domain (missing parts from reference TRBV18 and TRBJ1-1): NAGVMQNPRHLVRRRGQEARLRCSPMKGHSHVYWYRQLPEEGLKFMVYLQKENIIDESGMPKERFSAEFPKEGPSILRIQQVVRGDSAAYFCASSKETDKAFFGQGTRLTVV.